This T cell receptor (beta chain) originates from a study of CD8 T cells in Susac syndrome. V was shortened by 1 base and J by 3 bases, with 10 bases between the two germline ends. Germline V gene data show CDR1 as SGHTA and CDR2 as FQGNSA. The CDR3 spans 14 residues. Reverse transcription of roughly 0.5 to 1 ug RNA was carried out with random hexamers. TCRdb re-called the immunoSEQ multiplex PCR reads through MiXCR, storing one row per CDR3 protein. The sample shows a few hundred thousand distinct CDR3 sequences, approximately 95% of them seen only once. The multiple sclerosis control group comprised treatment-naive patients with stable or active relapsing-remitting disease. Through negative isolation, CD4+ and CD8+ T cells were obtained, while TEMRA cells were enriched using FACS.

This sequence joins TRBV7-2 and TRBJ2-7; tentatively, D is TRBD2 (5 bases). Sample: CD4+ T cells from PBMCs. This receptor was obtained from a human donor with multiple sclerosis. CDR3 coding DNA: TGTGCCAGCAGCTTAGGCGGGCCACTCTACGAGCAGTACTTC. Translating gives CASSLGGPLYEQYF.